Shown below are 31 T cell receptor beta chains from a single sample sequenced in a study of PD-1 blockade in classical Hodgkin lymphoma. This table comes from immunoSEQ multiplex PCR, and its TCRdb copy is limited to in-frame clones, with some not included. The sample holds about 86,000 clones; 75% to 90% are singletons and the top ten take less than 25%. Every one of the patients relapsed after autologous stem cell transplantation (brentuximab vedotin exposure was variable). Sequences were derived from peripheral blood mononuclear cells (PBMCs), sampled at baseline. Receptors originate from a human donor with classical Hodgkin lymphoma.

The rearrangement uses TRBV5-4 and TRBJ2-3, with 10 bases identical to TRBD2. Trimming cost V 2 bases and J 6 bases; bases outside gene matches: 9. Germline loops: CDR1 SGHNT, CDR2 YYREEE (reference sequence). The CDR3 extends over 16 amino acids. In DNA, the CDR3 is TGTGCCAGCAGCTTAGGAACTAGCGGGGCCCGTGATACGCAGTATTTT. Translating it yields CASSLGTSGARDTQYF.

The genes are TRBV15 and TRBJ1-4; D remains unclear. CDR3 length: 16 amino acids. The germline V gene has CDR1 LNHNV and CDR2 YYDKDF (reference sequence). The V gene lost 0 bases and the J gene lost 4 bases, with 12 bases spanning the gap. CDR3 sequence (DNA): TGTGCCACCAGCAGAGATTTTTCTGCCGGTAATGAAAAACTGTTTTTT. As protein: CATSRDFSAGNEKLFF.

This chain connects TRBV28 to TRBJ1-2; TRBD1 agrees at 8 bases. The germline gives CDR1 MDHEN, CDR2 SYDVKM. With 6 bases clipped from V and 7 bases from J, the junction kept 22 bases outside the gene matches. The CDR3 runs 18 residues. CDR3 in amino acids: CASRTSRFQGAKDPGYTF. In nucleotides, the CDR3 is TGTGCCAGCAGAACGAGTCGGTTCCAGGGGGCTAAGGATCCTGGCTACACCTTC.

The chain links TRBV6-6 to TRBJ1-4; no definite D call. Deletions cut 0 bases from V and 1 base from J, with 3 bases between. Germline lookup yields CDR1 MNHNY and CDR2 SVGAGI (reference sequence). The CDR3 consists of 14 residues. The CDR3 DNA follows: TGTGCCAGCAGTTACTCTGGAACTAATGAAAAACTGTTTTTT. This translates into CASSYSGTNEKLFF.

This rearrangement joins TRBV5-4 to TRBJ2-3; TRBD2 matches 14 bases. Germline trimming cut 4 bases from V and 6 bases from J; bases unmatched to any gene: 10. The CDR3 runs to 17 residues. Germline V lookup: CDR1 SGHNT, CDR2 YYREEE (reference sequence). The CDR3 DNA is TGTGCCAGCAGCACTGGACTAGCGGGGGGCCTGCGGGATACGCAGTATTTT. Encoded protein: CASSTGLAGGLRDTQYF.

The gene calls are TRBV5-1 and TRBJ2-7; 8 bases are shared with TRBD2. The junction had 16 bases not matched to a gene; V was cut back by 4 bases and J by 10 bases. The CDR3 is 15 residues long. Per germline, CDR1 SGHRS and CDR2 YFSETQ. Here the CDR3 reads CASSPDGLAAGVQYF. CDR3 sequence (DNA): TGCGCCAGCAGCCCCGATGGCCTGGCAGCGGGAGTTCAGTACTTC. Based on the CDR3 plus reference TRBV5-1 and TRBJ2-7, the full variable domain is KAGVTQTPRYLIKTRGQQVTLSCSPISGHRSVSWYQQTPGQGLQFLFEYFSETQRNKGNFPGRFSGRQFSNSRSEMNVSTLELGDSALYLCASSPDGLAAGVQYFGPGTRLTVT.

The V call is TRBV2, the J call TRBJ2-7, with D unresolved. CDR3 length equals 13 residues. The V gene lost 5 bases and the J gene lost 3 bases, with 11 bases spanning the gap. Germline CDR1 and CDR2: SNHLY and FYNNEI. The DNA of the CDR3 is TGTGCCAGCAGTCCTATTCCCCACTACGAGCAGTACTTC. Its protein product is CASSPIPHYEQYF.

The J gene is TRBJ2-3, the V gene TRBV18; 7 bases are shared with TRBD2. Germline CDR1 is KGHSH and CDR2 is LQKENI. Trimming took 2 bases from V and 5 from J; bases not matched to a gene: 4. This CDR3 comprises 14 residues. In DNA form, the CDR3 reads TGTGCCAGCTCACCAATACCGGGGGGAGATACGCAGTATTTT. Amino acid sequence: CASSPIPGGDTQYF.

V gene TRBV19 combines with J gene TRBJ1-5, with TRBD1 identical over 8 bases. This CDR3 spans 14 amino acids. CDR1 and CDR2 (germline): LNHDA, SQIVND (reference sequence). After removal of 5 bases from V and 4 bases from J, the junction contained 4 bases not matched to a gene. The CDR3 nucleotides read TGTGCCAGTAGTGCGACAGGGGCGAATCAGCCCCAGCATTTT. Protein sequence: CASSATGANQPQHF.

This clone showed up just a few times. The J gene is TRBJ2-5, the V gene TRBV18, with no clear D. V was clipped by 3 bases and J by 3 bases, with 2 bases between them. Germline CDR1 is KGHSH and CDR2 is LQKENI. The CDR3 runs 11 residues. The CDR3 sequence: CASSPEETQYF. DNA for the CDR3: TGTGCCAGCTCACCGGAAGAGACCCAGTACTTC. The variable domain in full, with the rest retrieved from reference TRBV18 and TRBJ2-5, is NAGVMQNPRHLVRRRGQEARLRCSPMKGHSHVYWYRQLPEEGLKFMVYLQKENIIDESGMPKERFSAEFPKEGPSILRIQQVVRGDSAAYFCASSPEETQYFGPGTRLLVL.

The V and J genes are TRBV2 and TRBJ1-1; D ambiguous. V shed 11 bases and J shed 1 base, with 17 bases lying between them. Germline CDR1 reads SNHLY; CDR2 reads FYNNEI. This CDR3 spans 14 amino acids. CDR3 DNA: TGTGCCTACACCATGGTCAGGAAGAACACTGAAGCTTTCTTT. Protein sequence: CAYTMVRKNTEAFF.

The chain employs TRBV6-1 and TRBJ1-4; 7 positions match TRBD1. V lost 4 bases to trimming and J lost 8 bases; unmatched junction nucleotides: 13. Germline-derived CDR1 and CDR2 are MNHNS and SASEGT. This CDR3 is 16 amino acids long. The CDR3 reads CASSAGQGGFGEKLFF. DNA for the CDR3: TGTGCCAGCAGTGCAGGCCAGGGGGGATTTGGAGAAAAACTGTTTTTT.

This chain uses TRBV10-3 with TRBJ2-1, with 9 bases identical to TRBD2. CDR3 length equals 13 residues. After removal of 10 bases from V and 5 bases from J, the junction contained 6 bases not matched to a gene. In germline, CDR1 is ENHRY, CDR2 SYGVKD. This chain's CDR3 is CATGASGNNEQFF. CDR3 DNA: TGTGCCACGGGGGCTAGCGGGAACAATGAGCAGTTCTTC.

The CDR3 DNA sequence: TGTGCCAGCAGTGAATGGACTACCGAGCAGTACTTC. Amino acid sequence: CASSEWTTEQYF. The rearrangement uses TRBV2 and TRBJ2-7; a weak D match, TRBD2 (6 bases). Trimming stripped 2 bases from V and 6 bases from J, with 8 bases between. Germline V gives CDR1 SNHLY, CDR2 FYNNEI. The CDR3 runs to 12 residues.

The rearrangement links TRBV27 to TRBJ1-5, with D possibly matching TRBD1 (5 bases). The CDR3 is made up of 15 amino acids. V was clipped by 3 bases and J by 0 bases, with 9 bases between them. CDR1 is MNHEY and CDR2 is SMNVEV in the germline V gene (reference sequence). CDR3 sequence reads: CASSFGGYSNQPQHF. DNA for the CDR3: TGTGCCAGCAGTTTCGGGGGGTATAGCAATCAGCCCCAGCATTTT.

V gene TRBV7-2 combines with J gene TRBJ2-2, with a possible D match to TRBD2 (5 bases). The germline V gene encodes CDR1 SGHTA and CDR2 FQGNSA. The germline V and J ends were trimmed by 1 base and 0 bases, with 15 bases remaining between them. The CDR3 sequence is 18 residues long. The CDR3 sequence is CASSLGFGVGSNTGELFF. CDR3 bases: TGTGCCAGCAGCTTAGGTTTCGGGGTGGGGTCGAACACCGGGGAGCTGTTTTTT.

The rearrangement links TRBV6-1 to TRBJ2-7; TRBD2 agrees at 10 bases. The CDR3 runs 15 residues. V was pared by 4 bases and J by 4 bases, with 7 bases of the junction left unmatched. Germline V gene lookup returns CDR1 MNHNS and CDR2 SASEGT. This CDR3 reads CASSASGRAVYEQYF. The CDR3 bases are TGTGCCAGCAGTGCAAGCGGGAGGGCCGTTTACGAGCAGTACTTC.

The chain is built from TRBV19 and TRBJ2-1; no reliable D call. The CDR3 length is 14 residues. The V and J ends lost 1 base and 4 bases respectively, with 8 bases between them. Germline V gives CDR1 LNHDA, CDR2 SQIVND (reference sequence). The CDR3 DNA reads as TGTGCCAGTAGTATAGGTCTACCTTACAATGAGCAGTTCTTC. Protein sequence: CASSIGLPYNEQFF. The variable domain in full, completed from reference TRBV19 and TRBJ2-1, reads DGGITQSPKYLFRKEGQNVTLSCEQNLNHDAMYWYRQDPGQGLRLIYYSQIVNDFQKGDIAEGYSVSREKKESFPLTVTSAQKNPTAFYLCASSIGLPYNEQFFGPGTRLTVL.

The chain joins TRBV9 to TRBJ1-2; possible D gene TRBD1, 6 bases. CDR3 length: 15 residues. Germline V gene lookup returns CDR1 SGDLS and CDR2 YYNGEE. Trimming removed 3 bases from V and 8 bases from J, with 20 bases in between. The CDR3 sequence is CASSATQQGGDGYTF. The CDR3, as DNA: TGTGCCAGCAGCGCAACCCAACAGGGAGGTGACGGCTACACCTTC.

J is TRBJ2-7 and V is TRBV7-9; D possibly corresponds to TRBD1 (6 bases). Trimming cost V 5 bases and J 11 bases, with 16 bases left between them. The CDR3 runs to 12 residues. CDR1 is SEHNR, CDR2 FQNEAQ, per germline (reference sequence). The CDR3 DNA sequence: TGTGCCAGCAGCCTCACAGGGTCAATGGAGTACTTC. Translated: CASSLTGSMEYF. The full variable domain, rest sourced from reference TRBV7-9 and TRBJ2-7, is DTGVSQNPRHKITKRGQNVTFRCDPISEHNRLYWYRQTLGQGPEFLTYFQNEAQLEKSRLLSDRFSAERPKGSFSTLEIQRTEQGDSAMYLCASSLTGSMEYFGPGTRLTVT.

This clone showed up just once. The chain employs TRBV2 and TRBJ1-1; D is ambiguous. V was cut by 6 bases and J by 0 bases, with 11 bases left in between. Germline V gives CDR1 SNHLY, CDR2 FYNNEI. The CDR3 has 14 amino acids. The CDR3 sequence is CASRPLPMNTEAFF. In DNA form, the CDR3 reads TGTGCCAGCAGGCCTTTACCAATGAACACTGAAGCTTTCTTT.

The chain combines TRBV19 with TRBJ2-2; D gene unclear. V was pared by 5 bases and J by 1 base, with 17 bases between. The CDR3 extends over 17 amino acids. CDR1 and CDR2 (germline): LNHDA, SQIVND (reference sequence). The CDR3 is CASSPITWVLNTGELFF. The CDR3 DNA follows: TGTGCCAGTAGTCCTATTACTTGGGTCCTGAACACCGGGGAGCTGTTTTTT.

The chain has TRBV4-1 and TRBJ2-3; D ambiguous. The V end was cut by 4 bases, the J end by 7 bases, with 15 bases between. Germline CDR1 reads MGHRA; CDR2 reads YSYEKL. The CDR3 consists of 14 residues. CDR3 coding DNA: TGCGCCAGCAGCCCGACCTTGCCCCGGAATACGCAGTATTTT. Its protein is CASSPTLPRNTQYF.

The CDR3 sequence: CASSEGWEQPQHF. In DNA, the CDR3 is TGTGCCAGCAGTGAAGGATGGGAACAGCCCCAGCATTTT. The chain employs TRBV2 and TRBJ1-5; D uncertain. Trimming shortened V by 1 base and J by 7 bases, and 8 bases separated the two germline ends. The V gene's germline CDR1 is SNHLY and CDR2 FYNNEI. This CDR3 contains 13 residues.

This clone was observed once. The chain carries TRBV11-2 and TRBJ1-3; D gene uncertain. V lost 6 bases, J lost 3 bases, and 12 bases lay in between. The CDR3 sequence is 14 residues long. Germline loops: CDR1 SGHAT, CDR2 FQNNGV. The CDR3 DNA follows: TGTGCCAGCAGTAGACCTAAAAATGGAAACACCATATATTTT. It encodes CASSRPKNGNTIYF. Drawing the rest from reference TRBV11-2 and TRBJ1-3, the complete variable domain is EAGVAQSPRYKIIEKRQSVAFWCNPISGHATLYWYQQILGQGPKLLIQFQNNGVVDDSQLPKDRFSAERLKGVDSTLKIQPAKLEDSAVYLCASSRPKNGNTIYFGEGSWLTVV.

The chain joins TRBV11-3 to TRBJ2-3, with 7 bases lining up with TRBD1. The CDR3 has 15 residues. V trimming: 5 bases; J trimming: 2 bases; junction bases outside the gene matches: 7. Germline V lookup: CDR1 SGHNT, CDR2 YENEEA. This CDR3 is CASSPGQGVTDTQYF. The CDR3 nucleotides are TGTGCCAGCAGCCCTGGGCAGGGGGTCACAGATACGCAGTATTTT.

V usage is TRBV5-6 and J usage is TRBJ2-7; unclear D gene. Trimming removed 1 base at V and 2 bases at J, with 10 bases between. Germline V gives CDR1 SGHDT, CDR2 YYEEEE. This CDR3 has 14 amino acids. Written as DNA, the CDR3 is TGTGCCAGCAGCTTGAGGAGTAACGCCTACGAGCAGTACTTC. It codes for CASSLRSNAYEQYF. Variable domain in full (rest from reference TRBV5-6 and TRBJ2-7): DAGVTQSPTHLIKTRGQQVTLRCSPKSGHDTVSWYQQALGQGPQFIFQYYEEEERQRGNFPDRFSGHQFPNYSSELNVNALLLGDSALYLCASSLRSNAYEQYFGPGTRLTVT.

The chain uses TRBV30 and TRBJ2-7; TRBD2 might be the D (5 bases). There are 14 residues in the CDR3. Per germline, CDR1 GTSNPN and CDR2 SVGIG (reference sequence). V lost 4 bases, J lost 0 bases, and 13 bases lay in between. This CDR3 reads CAWKRVSGSYEQYF. The CDR3 nucleotides read TGTGCCTGGAAAAGGGTCAGCGGCTCCTACGAGCAGTACTTC.

The chain uses TRBV6-5 and TRBJ1-1; unclear D gene. Germline V CDR1 and CDR2: MNHEY, SVGAGI. V lost 9 bases and J lost 2, with 13 bases in between. CDR3 size: 13 residues. The CDR3 coding sequence is TGTGCCAGTAATAGCCGGGGAAACACTGAAGCTTTCTTT. It encodes CASNSRGNTEAFF.

The CDR3 nucleotides read TGTGCCAGTAGTAAAGTCTACGAGCAGTACTTC. Protein sequence: CASSKVYEQYF. This chain uses TRBV19 with TRBJ2-7; D unclear. V lost 4 bases and J 3 bases, leaving 4 bases between the germline ends. The CDR3 has 11 amino acids. CDR1 LNHDA and CDR2 SQIVND come from the germline V gene (reference sequence). The full variable domain, with the rest looked up from reference TRBV19 and TRBJ2-7, is DGGITQSPKYLFRKEGQNVTLSCEQNLNHDAMYWYRQDPGQGLRLIYYSQIVNDFQKGDIAEGYSVSREKKESFPLTVTSAQKNPTAFYLCASSKVYEQYFGPGTRLTVT.

The gene calls are TRBV6-1 and TRBJ2-1; D is uncertain. The CDR3 loop spans 15 amino acids. Germline V CDR1 and CDR2: MNHNS, SASEGT. Trimming stripped 4 bases from V and 1 base from J, with 11 bases between. CDR3 sequence: CASSGIGGSYNEQFF. DNA of the CDR3: TGTGCCAGCAGTGGGATCGGTGGATCCTACAATGAGCAGTTCTTC.